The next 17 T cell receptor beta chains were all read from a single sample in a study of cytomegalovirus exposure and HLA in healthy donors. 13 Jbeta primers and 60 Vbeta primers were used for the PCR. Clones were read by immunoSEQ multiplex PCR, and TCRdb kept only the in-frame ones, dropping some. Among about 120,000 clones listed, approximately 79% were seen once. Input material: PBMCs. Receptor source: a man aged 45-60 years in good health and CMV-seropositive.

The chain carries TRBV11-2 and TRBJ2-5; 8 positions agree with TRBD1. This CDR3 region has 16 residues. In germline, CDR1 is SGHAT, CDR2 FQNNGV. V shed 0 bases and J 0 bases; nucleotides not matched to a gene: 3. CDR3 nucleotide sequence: TGTGCCAGCAGCTTAGAAGGGACAGGATACCAAGAGACCCAGTACTTC. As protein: CASSLEGTGYQETQYF.

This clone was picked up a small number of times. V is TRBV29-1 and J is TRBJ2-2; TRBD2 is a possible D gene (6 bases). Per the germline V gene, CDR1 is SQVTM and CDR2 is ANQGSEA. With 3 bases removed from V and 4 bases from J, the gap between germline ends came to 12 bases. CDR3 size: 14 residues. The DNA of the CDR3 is TGCAGCGTTGAGGGCGGGGAGCCCACCGGGGAGCTGTTTTTT. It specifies CSVEGGEPTGELFF.

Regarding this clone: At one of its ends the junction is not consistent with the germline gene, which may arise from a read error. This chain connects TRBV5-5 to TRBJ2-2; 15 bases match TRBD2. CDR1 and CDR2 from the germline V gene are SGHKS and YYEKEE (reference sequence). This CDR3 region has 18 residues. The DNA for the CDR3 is TGTGCCAGCAACTTGGGACTAGCGGGGGGCGGGAACACCGGGGAGCTGTTTTTT. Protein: CASNLGLAGGGNTGELFF.

Written as DNA, the CDR3 is TGTGCCAGCAGCTTGGGAGCCGGGACTGGCTATGGCTACACCTTC. Translation gives CASSLGAGTGYGYTF. The rearrangement links TRBV5-6 to TRBJ1-2; the D gene is possibly TRBD1 (5 bases). The CDR3 has 15 amino acids. Germline CDR1 reads SGHDT; CDR2 reads YYEEEE. Trimming took 0 bases from V and 4 from J, leaving 13 bases between them.

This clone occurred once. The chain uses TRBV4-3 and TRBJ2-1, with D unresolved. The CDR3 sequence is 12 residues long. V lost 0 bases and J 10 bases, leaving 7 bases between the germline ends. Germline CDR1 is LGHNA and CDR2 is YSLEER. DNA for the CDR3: TGCGCCAGCAGCCAAGATCACCGGGAGCAGTTCTTC. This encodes CASSQDHREQFF.

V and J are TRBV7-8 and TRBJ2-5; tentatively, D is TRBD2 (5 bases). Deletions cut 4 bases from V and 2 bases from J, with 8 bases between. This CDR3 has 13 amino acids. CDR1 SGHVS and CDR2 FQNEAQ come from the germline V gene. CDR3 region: CASSSDLQETQYF. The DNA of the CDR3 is TGTGCCAGCAGCTCGGACTTACAAGAGACCCAGTACTTC. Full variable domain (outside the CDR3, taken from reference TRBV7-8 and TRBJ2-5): GAGVSQSPRYKVAKRGQDVALRCDPISGHVSLFWYQQALGQGPEFLTYFQNEAQLDKSGLPSDRFFAERPEGSVSTLKIQRTQQEDSAVYLCASSSDLQETQYFGPGTRLLVL.

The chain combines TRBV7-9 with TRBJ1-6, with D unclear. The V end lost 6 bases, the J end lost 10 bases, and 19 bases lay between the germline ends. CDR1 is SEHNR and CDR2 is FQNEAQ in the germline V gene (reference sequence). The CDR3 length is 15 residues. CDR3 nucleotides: TGTGCCAGCAGGCCAATAGGCGGTTTGGAATCACCCCTCCACTTT. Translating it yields CASRPIGGLESPLHF.

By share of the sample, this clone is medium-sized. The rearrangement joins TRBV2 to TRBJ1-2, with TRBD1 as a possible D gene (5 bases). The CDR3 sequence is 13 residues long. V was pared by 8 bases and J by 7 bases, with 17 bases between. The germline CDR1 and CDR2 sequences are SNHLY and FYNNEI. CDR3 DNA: TGTGCCAGCGTCGGGGGGAGGGAGGCTGGCTACACCTTC. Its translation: CASVGGREAGYTF.

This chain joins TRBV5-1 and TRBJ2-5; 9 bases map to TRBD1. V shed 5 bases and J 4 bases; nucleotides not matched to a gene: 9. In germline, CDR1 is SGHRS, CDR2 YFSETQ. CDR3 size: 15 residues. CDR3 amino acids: CASSFAQGAGETQYF. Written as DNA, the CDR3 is TGCGCCAGCAGTTTTGCACAGGGGGCGGGAGAGACCCAGTACTTC.

The CDR3 here is CASTRGGTGNQPQHF. The CDR3 bases are TGTGCCAGCACTAGGGGAGGAACGGGCAATCAGCCCCAGCATTTT. V and J are TRBV28 and TRBJ1-5; tentative D call: TRBD1 (5 bases). V lost 7 bases, J lost 2 bases, and 15 bases lay in between. Germline V gives CDR1 MDHEN, CDR2 SYDVKM. The CDR3 runs to 15 residues.

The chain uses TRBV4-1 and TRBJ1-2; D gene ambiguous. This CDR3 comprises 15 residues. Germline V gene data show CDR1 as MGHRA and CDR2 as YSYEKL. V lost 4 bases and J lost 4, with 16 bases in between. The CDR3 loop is CASSPGPAEGYGYTF. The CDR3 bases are TGCGCCAGCAGCCCGGGCCCGGCGGAGGGCTATGGCTACACCTTC.

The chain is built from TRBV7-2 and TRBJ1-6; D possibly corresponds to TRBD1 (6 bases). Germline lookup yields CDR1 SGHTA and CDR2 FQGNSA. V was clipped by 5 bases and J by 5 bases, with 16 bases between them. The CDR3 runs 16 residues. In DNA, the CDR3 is TGTGCCAGCAGCCCTAGAGTGGCAGGGGATAATTCACCCCTCCACTTT. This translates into CASSPRVAGDNSPLHF.

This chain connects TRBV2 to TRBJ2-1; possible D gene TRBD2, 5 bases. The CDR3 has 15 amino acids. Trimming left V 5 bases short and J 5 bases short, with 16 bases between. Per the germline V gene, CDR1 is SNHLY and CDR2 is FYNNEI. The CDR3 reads CASSSRVRYNNEQFF. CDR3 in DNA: TGTGCCAGCAGTTCGCGGGTTCGATACAACAATGAGCAGTTCTTC.

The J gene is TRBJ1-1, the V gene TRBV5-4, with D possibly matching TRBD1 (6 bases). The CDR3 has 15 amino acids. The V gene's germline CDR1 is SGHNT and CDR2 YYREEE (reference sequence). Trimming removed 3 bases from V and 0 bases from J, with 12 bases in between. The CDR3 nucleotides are TGTGCCAGCAGCTCCTCCGGGACATTGAACACTGAAGCTTTCTTT. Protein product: CASSSSGTLNTEAFF.

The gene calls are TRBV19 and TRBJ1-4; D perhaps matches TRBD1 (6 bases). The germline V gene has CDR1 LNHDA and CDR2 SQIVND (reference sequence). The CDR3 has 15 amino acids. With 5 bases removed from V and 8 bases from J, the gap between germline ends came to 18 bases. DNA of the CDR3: TGTGCCAGTAGTGCCCAGGGAGGGGGATTCGAAAAACTGTTTTTT. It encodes CASSAQGGGFEKLFF. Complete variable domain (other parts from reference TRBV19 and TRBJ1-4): DGGITQSPKYLFRKEGQNVTLSCEQNLNHDAMYWYRQDPGQGLRLIYYSQIVNDFQKGDIAEGYSVSREKKESFPLTVTSAQKNPTAFYLCASSAQGGGFEKLFFGSGTQLSVL.

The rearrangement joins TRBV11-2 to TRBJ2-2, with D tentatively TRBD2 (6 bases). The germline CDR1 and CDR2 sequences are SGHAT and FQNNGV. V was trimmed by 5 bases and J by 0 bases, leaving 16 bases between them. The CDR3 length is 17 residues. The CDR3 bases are TGTGCCAGCAGCCCATACGGGGGAACTACGAACACCGGGGAGCTGTTTTTT. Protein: CASSPYGGTTNTGELFF.

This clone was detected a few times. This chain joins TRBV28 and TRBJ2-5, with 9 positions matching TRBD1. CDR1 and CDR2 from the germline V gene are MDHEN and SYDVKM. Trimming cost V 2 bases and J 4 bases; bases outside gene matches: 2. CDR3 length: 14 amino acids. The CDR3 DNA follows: TGTGCCAGCAGTTTAGGGACAGGGCCAGAGACCCAGTACTTC. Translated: CASSLGTGPETQYF.